What follows describes a single T cell receptor beta chain. It lacks a known antigen. The sample holds no much larger clone one base away, and base qualities are not on file. The library relied on RT-PCR. TCRdb lists the instrument as Illumina HiSeq 2500. TCRdb redid the processing of the public reads, applying fastp at Q25 and MiXCR, and retained in-frame beta chains. For every CDR3 protein sequence, its rows merge into one entry that carries the most common genes and DNA. This sample comprises approximately 500,000 distinct CDR3 sequences, over 10% of them detected only once. The ten largest clones take up around 12% of the sample. Based on the germline V gene (reference sequence), the CDR1 and CDR2 sequences are SEHNR and FQNEAQ. Reading from cysteine to phenylalanine, the CDR3 counts 14 amino acids. Only CDR3 DNA remains: 42 bases, in frame from the first base. V is pruned by 6 bases and J by 6 bases, leaving 10 bases of the junction without a gene match.

The entry originates in a study of response to subunit inactivated influenza vaccine (dated by TCRdb to 2016 to 2019). Background on the whole study: Deep quantitative profiling of the T cell receptor repertoire was used in the study to follow responses to a trivalent subunit inactivated influenza vaccine.

This specimen's time point label, interpreted: 45 days after influenza vaccine administration. Broad study findings and their caveats: According to the authors, only a limited number of new T cells may be recruited by each seasonal influenza vaccination.

The TCR comes from a man between 50 and 59 years old who received an inactivated influenza vaccine. Donor details come from another sample of the same person, matched by shared clones. The input for sequencing was PBMCs from blood, taken about 40 days after vaccination. The chain was built from TRBV7-9 and TRBJ2-7, with TRBD2 identical over 8 junction bases. The CDR3 sequence is CASRSHGAGVEQYF. The nucleotide sequence reads TGTGCCAGCAGGTCTCATGGAGCGGGAGTCGAGCAGTACTTC.